The 30 T cell receptor beta chains in this list originate from one sample, sequenced in a study of Ad26.COV2.S vaccination and SARS-CoV-2 variants. The protocol was immunoSEQ multiplex PCR, while the TCRdb copy is restricted to in-frame clones and leaves out a portion. Of around 350,000 clones in the sample, about 88% were seen once. Treatment meaning: roughly 18 received Ad26.COV2.S at low or high dose, single or two shots; roughly five received placebo; per-sample allocation not given. Sampling was performed 63 days after the first vaccine or placebo injection. The input for sequencing was peripheral blood, taken in a trial of Ad26.COV2.S vaccine versus placebo. These receptor sequences come from a person between 18 and 65 years old who received the Ad26.COV2.S COVID-19 vaccine or a placebo.

CDR3 sequence (DNA): TGCGCCAGCAGCATCCCGCGTATAGTCCAAATCGATGAGCAGTTCTTC. Protein: CASSIPRIVQIDEQFF. This chain links TRBV5-1 with TRBJ2-1; D remains ambiguous. Germline values: CDR1 SGHRS, CDR2 YFSETQ. V lost 4 bases and J lost 8, with 22 bases in between. CDR3 length: 16 residues.

This chain joins TRBV2 and TRBJ1-5; D gene uncertain. Looked up from germline, CDR1 is SNHLY and CDR2 is FYNNEI. The CDR3 spans 11 residues. The V gene lost 6 bases and the J gene lost 3 bases, with 3 bases spanning the gap. CDR3 coding DNA: TGTGCCAGCAGCCTCAATCAGCCCCAGCATTTT. This translates into CASSLNQPQHF.

The chain links TRBV28 to TRBJ1-5, with unresolved D. The CDR3 totals 12 residues. The V end lost 5 bases, the J end lost 9 bases, and 11 bases lay between the germline ends. Germline assignment: CDR1 MDHEN and CDR2 SYDVKM. The CDR3: CASSLETRPQHF. In nucleotides, the CDR3 is TGTGCCAGCAGTCTCGAGACAAGGCCCCAGCATTTT.

The rearrangement uses TRBV28 and TRBJ2-2; D remains unclear. The CDR3 spans 14 residues. Germline values: CDR1 MDHEN, CDR2 SYDVKM. The V end lost 5 bases, the J end lost 4 bases, and 11 bases lay between the germline ends. The CDR3 loop is CASSQSVTTGELFF. The CDR3 DNA is TGTGCCAGCAGTCAATCAGTAACCACCGGGGAGCTGTTTTTT.

In this sample, this clone turned up a few times. The chain links TRBV28 to TRBJ1-1; D might be TRBD1 (5 bases). Between the trimmed V and J ends, which lost 1 base and 8 bases, there was a span of 20 bases. The CDR3 spans 16 residues. Germline lookup yields CDR1 MDHEN and CDR2 SYDVKM. The CDR3 nucleotides are TGTGCCAGCAGTTTATCACCCTCGTCGGGGGTTAGGGAAGCTTTCTTT. It specifies CASSLSPSSGVREAFF.

V and J are TRBV30 and TRBJ2-2, with D hard to call. V was clipped by 3 bases and J by 4 bases, with 12 bases between them. The CDR3 is 14 amino acids. Germline V lookup: CDR1 GTSNPN, CDR2 SVGIG (reference sequence). CDR3 loop: CAWRKGSSTGELFF. The CDR3 DNA reads TGTGCCTGGAGGAAGGGTTCGAGCACCGGGGAGCTGTTTTTT.

The rearrangement joins TRBV15 to TRBJ2-4; D gene uncertain. With 0 bases removed from V and 0 bases from J, the gap between germline ends came to 3 bases. Germline lookup yields CDR1 LNHNV and CDR2 YYDKDF (reference sequence). The CDR3 loop spans 14 amino acids. The CDR3 protein is CATSREVAKNIQYF. For the CDR3, the DNA is TGTGCCACCAGCAGAGAAGTAGCCAAAAACATTCAGTACTTC.

The chain has TRBV28 and TRBJ1-5; D might be TRBD1 (6 bases). CDR3 length: 13 residues. V lost 6 bases, J lost 3 bases, and 9 bases lay in between. Germline lookup yields CDR1 MDHEN and CDR2 SYDVKM. For the CDR3, the DNA is TGTGCCAGCAGAACAGGGCCCAATCAGCCCCAGCATTTT. Protein sequence: CASRTGPNQPQHF.

This clone was seen only once. V is TRBV29-1 and J is TRBJ2-3; 14 bases match TRBD2. CDR3 length: 17 residues. V lost 6 bases, J lost 0 bases, and 8 bases stayed unmatched. The germline CDR1 and CDR2 sequences are SQVTM and ANQGSEA. The CDR3 loop is CSVERTSGRPSTDTQYF. In nucleotides, the CDR3 is TGCAGCGTCGAGAGGACTAGCGGGAGGCCTAGCACAGATACGCAGTATTTT.

This clone was recorded a few times. This rearrangement joins TRBV11-3 to TRBJ1-3; D might be TRBD1 (6 bases). V was shortened by 8 bases and J by 1 base, with 24 bases between the two germline ends. The CDR3 is 18 amino acids. Germline V lookup: CDR1 SGHNT, CDR2 YENEEA. DNA of the CDR3: TGTGCCAGCCTTTCCGAGTACAGGGAAGTTGGGTCTGGAAACACCATATATTTT. Its protein is CASLSEYREVGSGNTIYF. The variable domain in full, completed from reference TRBV11-3 and TRBJ1-3, reads EAGVVQSPRYKIIEKKQPVAFWCNPISGHNTLYWYLQNLGQGPELLIRYENEEAVDDSQLPKDRFSAERLKGVDSTLKIQPAELGDSAVYLCASLSEYREVGSGNTIYFGEGSWLTVV.

The gene calls are TRBV10-1 and TRBJ2-1; 15 bases are shared with TRBD2. The junction had 7 bases not matched to a gene; V was cut back by 4 bases and J by 9 bases. From germline, CDR1 is WNHNN and CDR2 SYGVQD (reference sequence). CDR3 length: 16 amino acids. For the CDR3, the DNA is TGCGCCAGCAGTGCCCGAAGGGGACTAGCGGGAGGTGAGCAGTTCTTC. The encoded protein is CASSARRGLAGGEQFF.

This clone was counted a few times. The chain carries TRBV2 and TRBJ1-2; D may be TRBD1 (6 bases). The germline CDR1 and CDR2 sequences are SNHLY and FYNNEI. V was trimmed by 3 bases and J by 7 bases, leaving 18 bases between them. There are 15 residues in the CDR3. In DNA, the CDR3 is TGTGCCAGCAGTGAGACAGGCTTCGGGCTCGGTGGCTACACCTTC. This gives the protein CASSETGFGLGGYTF.

This rearrangement joins TRBV6-6 to TRBJ2-5; TRBD2 agrees at 9 bases. Germline V lookup: CDR1 MNHNY, CDR2 SVGAGI (reference sequence). This CDR3 spans 19 amino acids. V lost 5 bases, J lost 4 bases, and 20 bases stayed unmatched. The CDR3 DNA is TGTGCCAGCAGTCCTCTTTTTAGCGGGGGCTACCTAACGGCAGAGACCCAGTACTTC. Protein product: CASSPLFSGGYLTAETQYF.

The chain couples TRBV7-2 to TRBJ2-7, with TRBD1 identical over 8 bases. Germline CDR1 is SGHTA and CDR2 is FQGNSA. The length of the CDR3 is 15 residues. The V segment lost 3 bases and the J segment 3 bases; nucleotides outside the gene matches: 7. CDR3 bases: TGTGCCAGCAGCTTGGGGACAGGCAAAGGCTACGAGCAGTACTTC. Protein: CASSLGTGKGYEQYF. Full variable domain (rest looked up from reference TRBV7-2 and TRBJ2-7): GAGVSQSPSNKVTEKGKDVELRCDPISGHTALYWYRQSLGQGLEFLIYFQGNSAPDKSGLPSDRFSAERTGGSVSTLTIQRTQQEDSAVYLCASSLGTGKGYEQYFGPGTRLTVT.

This rearrangement joins TRBV29-1 to TRBJ2-3; perhaps D is TRBD1 or TRBD2 (5 bases each). There are 15 residues in the CDR3. Trimming left V 0 bases short and J 4 bases short, with 14 bases between. Looked up from germline, CDR1 is SQVTM and CDR2 is ANQGSEA. DNA of the CDR3: TGCAGCGTTGAAGATTGGGGGACGGAACCAGATACGCAGTATTTT. As protein: CSVEDWGTEPDTQYF.

The chain joins TRBV10-3 to TRBJ2-2; the D gene is possibly TRBD1 (6 bases). With 4 bases removed from V and 5 bases from J, the gap between germline ends came to 17 bases. Germline lookup yields CDR1 ENHRY and CDR2 SYGVKD. There are 16 residues in the CDR3. The CDR3 DNA reads as TGTGCCATCAGTGGGCCCAGGGGTAGAGTAACCGGGGAGCTGTTTTTT. Amino acid sequence: CAISGPRGRVTGELFF.

This clone has a single count. The V gene is TRBV18, the J gene TRBJ1-1, with D unresolved. CDR1 and CDR2 (germline): KGHSH, LQKENI. V lost 3 bases to trimming and J lost 5 bases, with 7 bases between them. The length of the CDR3 is 12 residues. CDR3 region: CASSPRSTEAFF. The CDR3 bases are TGTGCCAGCTCACCGCGCTCAACTGAAGCTTTCTTT.

The J gene is TRBJ2-2, the V gene TRBV25-1; TRBD1 matches at 7 bases. This CDR3 contains 16 residues. Germline trimming cut 3 bases from V and 2 bases from J; bases unmatched to any gene: 6. Per the germline V gene, CDR1 is MGHDK and CDR2 is SYGVNS. The CDR3, as DNA: TGTGCCAGCAGTGACGCCGGGACAGCTAACACCGGGGAGCTGTTTTTT. It yields the protein CASSDAGTANTGELFF. The whole variable domain, filled in from reference TRBV25-1 and TRBJ2-2, reads EADIYQTPRYLVIGTGKKITLECSQTMGHDKMYWYQQDPGMELHLIHYSYGVNSTEKGDLSSESTVSRIRTEHFPLTLESARPSHTSQYLCASSDAGTANTGELFFGEGSRLTVL.

The chain links TRBV6-1 to TRBJ2-5; D not certain. The CDR3 has 15 residues. CDR1 is MNHNS, CDR2 SASEGT, per germline. V was trimmed by 3 bases and J by 3 bases, leaving 14 bases between them. The CDR3 DNA reads as TGTGCCAGCAGTGATTTTCCCGGATGGGAAGAGACCCAGTACTTC. Protein sequence: CASSDFPGWEETQYF.

The chain recombines TRBV27 with TRBJ2-2, with D perhaps being TRBD1 or TRBD2 (5 bases each). This CDR3 comprises 16 residues. The germline V and J ends were trimmed by 1 base and 1 base, with 10 bases remaining between them. CDR1 is MNHEY and CDR2 is SMNVEV in the germline V gene (reference sequence). DNA of the CDR3: TGTGCCAGCAGTTTATGGGGGATAGGGAACACCGGGGAGCTGTTTTTT. Amino acid sequence: CASSLWGIGNTGELFF.

V usage is TRBV30 and J usage is TRBJ2-5; 8 bases are shared with TRBD1. Germline assignment: CDR1 GTSNPN and CDR2 SVGIG (reference sequence). After removal of 3 bases from V and 7 bases from J, the junction contained 10 bases not matched to a gene. This CDR3 spans 14 amino acids. The CDR3, as DNA: TGTGCCTGGAGACCCGCCGGGACAGGAGGGACCCAGTACTTC. The encoded protein is CAWRPAGTGGTQYF.

This clone has more than one count but fewer than ten. J is TRBJ2-6 and V is TRBV28; perhaps TRBD1 as D (6 bases). CDR1 MDHEN and CDR2 SYDVKM come from the germline V gene. This CDR3 is built from 17 residues. The V end lost 3 bases, the J end lost 0 bases, and 12 bases lay between the germline ends. The CDR3 sequence: CASSFEGVDSGANVLTF. CDR3 nucleotide sequence: TGTGCCAGCAGTTTTGAGGGGGTGGACTCTGGGGCCAACGTCCTGACTTTC.

This clone occurred once. The chain carries TRBV25-1 and TRBJ2-7, with unresolved D. This CDR3 has 11 amino acids. CDR1 is MGHDK, CDR2 SYGVNS, per germline. Trimming took 6 bases from V and 0 from J, leaving 3 bases between them. The CDR3 bases are TGTGCCAGCAGCACCTCCTACGAGCAGTACTTC. It is translated as CASSTSYEQYF.

The chain recombines TRBV5-1 with TRBJ2-1; D not certain. Trimming removed 6 bases at V and 7 bases at J, with 17 bases between. Germline V gives CDR1 SGHRS, CDR2 YFSETQ. The CDR3 covers 14 residues. The CDR3, as DNA: TGCGCCAGCATGCAGGCTGAGATTACAAATGAGCAGTTCTTC. Translating it yields CASMQAEITNEQFF.

The CDR3 coding sequence is TGTGCCAGCAGCCTTCTACAGGGAGAAAAACTGTTTTTT. Translated: CASSLLQGEKLFF. The chain carries TRBV7-2 and TRBJ1-4, with D perhaps TRBD1 (6 bases). This CDR3 contains 13 residues. V was shortened by 5 bases and J by 8 bases, with 12 bases between the two germline ends. CDR1 and CDR2 (germline): SGHTA, FQGNSA.

The chain couples TRBV4-3 to TRBJ2-5; 11 bases line up with TRBD2. The CDR3 has 18 amino acids. CDR1 is LGHNA and CDR2 is YSLEER in the germline V gene. Trimming removed 1 base from V and 5 bases from J; junction bases left unmatched: 12. The CDR3 DNA reads as TGCGCCAGCAGCCAAGGCTCTAGCGGGGGGCCGGACCGTGAGACCCAGTACTTC. This sequence encodes CASSQGSSGGPDRETQYF.

The J gene is TRBJ2-7, the V gene TRBV28; TRBD2 might be the D (6 bases). The CDR3 covers 15 residues. V dropped 3 bases and J dropped 2 bases, with 14 bases sitting between them. CDR1 is MDHEN and CDR2 is SYDVKM in the germline V gene. The CDR3, as DNA: TGTGCCAGCAGTTTCCACGGGAGTAAGGCCTACGAGCAGTACTTC. Its translation is CASSFHGSKAYEQYF.

The rearrangement uses TRBV11-2 and TRBJ2-7, with no clear D. CDR1 is SGHAT, CDR2 FQNNGV, per germline. V was shortened by 5 bases and J by 0 bases, with 14 bases between the two germline ends. The CDR3 consists of 15 residues. The CDR3 DNA follows: TGTGCCAGCAGCCAGATTGTCCATAGCTCCTACGAGCAGTACTTC. This encodes CASSQIVHSSYEQYF.

The rearrangement uses TRBV23-1 and TRBJ2-2; D perhaps matches TRBD1 (5 bases). TRBV23-1 is classed as an ORF, of uncertain function. The CDR3 has 17 amino acids. V lost 1 base and J 3 bases, leaving 15 bases between the germline ends. CDR3 amino acids: CASSQYDRWGDTGELFF. CDR3 nucleotide sequence: TGCGCCAGCAGTCAATACGATAGGTGGGGCGACACCGGGGAGCTGTTTTTT.

The chain recombines TRBV15 with TRBJ1-1; perhaps TRBD1 as D (6 bases). V shed 3 bases and J shed 1 base, with 18 bases lying between them. The germline gives CDR1 LNHNV, CDR2 YYDKDF (reference sequence). This CDR3 spans 17 amino acids. In DNA, the CDR3 is TGTGCCACCAGCAGTAAACAGGGTCCTGGTTGGAACACTGAAGCTTTCTTT. This sequence encodes CATSSKQGPGWNTEAFF.